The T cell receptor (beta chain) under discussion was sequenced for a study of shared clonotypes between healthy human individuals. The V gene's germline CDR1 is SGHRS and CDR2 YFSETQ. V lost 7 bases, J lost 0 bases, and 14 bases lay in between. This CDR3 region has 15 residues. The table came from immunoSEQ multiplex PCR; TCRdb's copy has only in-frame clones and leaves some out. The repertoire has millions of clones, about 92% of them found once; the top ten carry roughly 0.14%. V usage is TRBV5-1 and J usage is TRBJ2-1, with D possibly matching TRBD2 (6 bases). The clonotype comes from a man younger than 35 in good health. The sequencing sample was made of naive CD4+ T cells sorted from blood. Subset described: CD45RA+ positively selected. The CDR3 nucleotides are TGCGCCAGCGGGTCGACCGGGAGCTCCTACAATGAGCAGTTCTTC. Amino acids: CASGSTGSSYNEQFF.